This T cell receptor beta chain was observed in a study of CD8 T cells in Susac syndrome. RNA totalling 0.5 to 1 ug underwent reverse transcription with random hexamers. Amplification of TCR beta CDR3 used immunoSEQ multiplex PCR across 54 Vbeta and 13 Jbeta. TCRdb reprocessed the immunoSEQ multiplex PCR reads with MiXCR, giving one entry per CDR3 protein. The data show some 200,000 distinct CDR3 sequences, with roughly 94% seen just once and about 0.15% held by the top ten. With V trimmed by 7 bases and J by 7 bases, 7 bases remained unmatched. CDR3 length equals 13 residues. The V gene's germline CDR1 is PRHDT and CDR2 FYEKMQ (reference sequence).

This sequence was found in a human donor with Susac syndrome. Source material: CD8+ T cells from PBMCs. The V and J genes are TRBV13 and TRBJ2-1, with TRBD1 identical over 7 bases. This chain's CDR3 is CASTPNRGNEQFF. CDR3 nucleotide sequence: TGTGCCAGCACCCCAAACAGGGGAAATGAGCAGTTCTTC.